A selection of T cell receptor beta chains follows, all from one sample in a study of shared clonotypes between healthy human individuals. The method was immunoSEQ multiplex PCR; TCRdb's version includes in-frame clones alone and lacks a portion of them. The data contain under 1,100,000 clones, 60% to 80% of them singletons. The source material was memory CD4+ T cells sorted from blood. Every receptor here comes from a man younger than 30 in good health. The CDR3 runs from the conserved cysteine through the conserved F or W. A D gene is named only where the DNA matches it firmly. Rows may omit the clone size; those that give it use once, few, many or a size class.

d_call,clone_size,v_call,j_call,cdr3_aa,cdr3_nt
TRBD1,.,TRBV19,TRBJ2-7,CASSIATGTDYEQYF,TGTGCCAGTAGTATAGCTACCGGGACAGATTACGAGCAGTACTTC
TRBD1,once,TRBV29-1,TRBJ2-1,CSVGPGTGYVEQFF,TGCAGCGTTGGACCCGGGACAGGGTATGTTGAGCAGTTCTTC
TRBD1,once,TRBV5-4,TRBJ2-6,CASSVSGQGPANVLTF,TGTGCCAGCAGCGTATCGGGACAGGGACCGGCCAACGTCCTGACTTTC
TRBD1,.,TRBV19,TRBJ1-6,CASGTGAPSLSPLHF,TGTGCCAGTGGAACAGGGGCCCCCTCCCTCTCACCCCTCCACTTT
TRBD2,.,TRBV10-2,TRBJ2-5,CASERGRQETQYF,TGCGCCAGCGAGCGGGGGAGACAAGAGACCCAGTACTTC
.,.,TRBV10-2,TRBJ1-5,CASSETGQGTNQPQHF,TGCGCCAGCAGTGAGACCGGCCAGGGGACCAATCAGCCCCAGCATTTT
TRBD1,.,TRBV7-9,TRBJ1-3,CASSPHRGTGNTIYF,TGTGCCAGCAGCCCACACAGGGGGACTGGAAACACCATATATTTT
TRBD1,many,TRBV6-1,TRBJ2-3,CASRPGQGRADTQYF,TGTGCCAGCAGACCCGGACAGGGTCGGGCAGATACGCAGTATTTT
.,few,TRBV9,TRBJ1-1,CASSGLSSGKDTEAFF,TGTGCCAGCAGCGGACTTAGCTCAGGGAAGGACACTGAAGCTTTCTTT
TRBD1,once,TRBV5-1,TRBJ1-4,CASSLTGGLEKLFF,TGCGCCAGCAGCTTAACAGGGGGCTTGGAAAAACTGTTTTTT
.,.,TRBV6-1,TRBJ2-7,CASSMTPGTYEQYF,TGTGCCAGCAGTATGACACCGGGGACCTACGAGCAGTACTTC
TRBD2,.,TRBV6-4,TRBJ2-5,CASSYSGGSETQYF,TGTGCCAGCAGTTACTCCGGGGGGTCAGAGACCCAGTACTTC
TRBD1,.,TRBV18,TRBJ1-2,CASSPPMDRGGYGYTF,TGTGCCAGCTCACCACCCATGGACAGGGGTGGCTATGGCTACACCTTC
.,.,TRBV18,TRBJ2-2,CASSPGVDGELFF,TGTGCCAGCTCACCAGGGGTCGACGGGGAGCTGTTTTTT
.,.,TRBV11-2,TRBJ1-6,CASSPSWGNSPLHF,TGTGCCAGCAGTCCCAGTTGGGGGAATTCACCCCTCCACTTT
.,.,TRBV6-6,TRBJ1-4,CASSYAQGNEKLFF,TGTGCCAGCAGTTACGCCCAGGGTAATGAAAAACTGTTTTTT
TRBD1,.,TRBV11-3,TRBJ2-2,CASSRDREGGELFF,TGTGCCAGCAGTCGGGACAGGGAAGGCGGGGAGCTGTTTTTT
.,few,TRBV7-9,TRBJ1-4,CASSPGQLNEKLFF,TGTGCCAGCAGCCCAGGACAGCTTAATGAAAAACTGTTTTTT
.,.,TRBV18,TRBJ1-1,CASSTGMNTEAFF,TGTGCCAGCTCAACTGGGATGAACACTGAAGCTTTCTTT
TRBD1,.,TRBV5-1,TRBJ1-3,CASRDSSGNTIYF,TGCGCCAGCCGGGACAGCTCTGGAAACACCATATATTTT
.,once,TRBV6-5,TRBJ2-5,CASSPRRRETQYF,TGTGCCAGCAGTCCTAGGCGCCGAGAGACCCAGTACTTC
.,.,TRBV7-2,TRBJ1-6,CASSLDPGGNSPLHF,TGTGCCAGCAGCTTAGATCCGGGTGGGAATTCACCCCTCCACTTT
.,.,TRBV6-1,TRBJ1-5,CASSVGGGQQPQHF,TGTGCCAGCAGTGTAGGTGGGGGTCAGCAGCCCCAGCATTTT
TRBD2,.,TRBV7-2,TRBJ2-7,CASSLVGGLAGVEQYF,TGTGCCAGCAGCTTAGTGGGGGGACTAGCGGGAGTTGAGCAGTACTTC
TRBD1,.,TRBV28,TRBJ2-1,CASSLTGERNEQFF,TGTGCCAGCAGTTTGACAGGGGAACGGAATGAGCAGTTCTTC
TRBD1,.,TRBV9,TRBJ2-5,CASSPRGRLETQYF,TGTGCCAGCAGCCCCAGGGGGCGCTTAGAGACCCAGTACTTC
.,.,TRBV28,TRBJ1-3,CASSLAREVNSGNTIYF,TGTGCCAGCAGTTTAGCCCGGGAGGTAAACTCTGGAAACACCATATATTTT
.,.,TRBV7-8,TRBJ1-3,CASSPRRSGNTIYF,TGTGCCAGCAGCCCCAGACGGTCTGGAAACACCATATATTTT
.,.,TRBV19,TRBJ1-1,CASTPRGGEAFF,TGTGCCAGTACCCCCCGGGGGGGTGAAGCTTTCTTT
.,.,TRBV6-1,TRBJ1-2,CASSTTGFSYGYTF,TGTGCCAGCAGCACCACAGGGTTTAGCTATGGCTACACCTTC
.,once,TRBV21-1,TRBJ2-3,CASSKARLGTDTQYF,TGTGCCAGCAGCAAAGCGCGACTGGGCACAGATACGCAGTATTTT
TRBD2,few,TRBV5-4,TRBJ2-2,CASSLGASGANTGELFF,TGTGCCAGCAGCTTGGGGGCTAGCGGTGCGAACACCGGGGAGCTGTTTTTT
TRBD1,many,TRBV29-1,TRBJ2-7,CSVDGTGTYEQYF,TGCAGCGTTGACGGGACAGGGACGTACGAGCAGTACTTC
.,once,TRBV18,TRBJ1-1,CASSPNRENTEAFF,TGTGCCAGCTCACCCAACAGGGAGAACACTGAAGCTTTCTTT
.,.,TRBV20-1,TRBJ2-3,CSARRADTQYF,TGCAGTGCGAGGAGGGCAGATACGCAGTATTTT
.,.,TRBV19,TRBJ1-5,CASMATGFGNQPQHF,TGTGCCAGTATGGCGACCGGGTTCGGCAATCAGCCCCAGCATTTT
.,.,TRBV5-1,TRBJ2-3,CASSLAGSTDTQYF,TGCGCCAGCAGCTTGGCCGGGAGTACAGATACGCAGTATTTT
.,.,TRBV2,TRBJ1-2,CASSEGHGYTF,TGTGCCAGCAGTGAGGGGCATGGCTACACCTTC
.,.,TRBV11-2,TRBJ2-5,CASSSAGSRETQYF,TGTGCCAGCAGCTCCGCGGGCAGTAGAGAGACCCAGTACTTC
TRBD2,.,TRBV5-4,TRBJ2-5,CASSLMTSGPLETQYF,TGTGCCAGCAGCTTGATGACTAGCGGTCCTCTGGAGACCCAGTACTTC
.,.,TRBV7-2,TRBJ2-2,CASSLAGGGLYTGELFF,TGTGCCAGCAGCTTAGCGGGCGGGGGCCTGTACACCGGGGAGCTGTTTTTT
.,few,TRBV5-1,TRBJ1-6,CASSRDRYNSPLHF,TGCGCCAGCAGCCGAGACAGATATAATTCACCCCTCCACTTT